What follows describes a single TCR beta chain. This clonotype was detected a few times. The antigen this receptor binds is unknown. No quality values exist for individual bases; no much larger clone is one base distant. Sequenced on an Illumina HiSeq 2500. Quantitative 5'-RACE with molecular barcodes was the method used to prepare the TCR beta libraries. As for the authors' bioinformatics: To identify disease-linked TCR variants, a new computational method was used, one built on a probabilistic model of VDJ rearrangement. Clones were called with MiXCR by TCRdb after fastp trimmed the public reads at Q25, and only in-frame beta chains were retained. Rows are unified per CDR3 protein, each entry keeping the most common DNA and genes. The V and J calls come from TCRdb's annotation, not from the publication. Recorded for this sample are about 340,000 distinct CDR3 sequences; 20% of them occurred a single time. About an eighth of the sample comes from the top ten.

The data were taken from a study of CD8 T cells in ankylosing spondylitis (TCRdb year 2017). Regarding the complete study: T cell receptor beta repertoires were profiled in healthy donors and ankylosing spondylitis patients so that disease-linked TCR variants could be found. The full study cohort comprised about 25 ankylosing spondylitis patients and approximately 100 healthy donors. Peripheral blood was sampled, and synovial fluid was additionally collected from ankylosing spondylitis patients. What the research found in general, with its limitations: The disease-linked clones were reported as significantly enriched in matched synovial fluid samples from ankylosing spondylitis patients. Some motif variants had previously been reported in the synovial fluid and blood of reactive arthritis patients, which suggests shared mechanisms of disease initiation. A CD8+ phenotype was shown by the disease-linked clones, which were found at relatively low frequencies in peripheral blood. Blood from ankylosing spondylitis patients appeared to be characterized by a TCR beta motif composed of several highly homologous amino acid variants.

For CDR1 and CDR2, the germline V gene lists SGHTA and FQGTGA. V trim: 4 bases; J trim: 6 bases; unmatched bases: 15. The CDR3 starts with the cysteine, ends with the phenylalanine, and has 17 residues. Only the CDR3 region is kept as DNA, spanning 51 bases read in frame from base 1. The source of this sequence is a male donor with ankylosing spondylitis or in good health (not recorded which). In this chain, TRBV7-3 is recombined with TRBJ2-3; a stretch of 8 junction bases matches TRBD1. Material: blood, either unsorted or a sorted T cell fraction (not recorded which). Here the CDR3 is given as CASSSEPTQGARDTQYF. In nucleotides, the sequence is TGTGCCAGCAGCTCCGAACCTACTCAGGGGGCAAGGGATACGCAGTATTTT.